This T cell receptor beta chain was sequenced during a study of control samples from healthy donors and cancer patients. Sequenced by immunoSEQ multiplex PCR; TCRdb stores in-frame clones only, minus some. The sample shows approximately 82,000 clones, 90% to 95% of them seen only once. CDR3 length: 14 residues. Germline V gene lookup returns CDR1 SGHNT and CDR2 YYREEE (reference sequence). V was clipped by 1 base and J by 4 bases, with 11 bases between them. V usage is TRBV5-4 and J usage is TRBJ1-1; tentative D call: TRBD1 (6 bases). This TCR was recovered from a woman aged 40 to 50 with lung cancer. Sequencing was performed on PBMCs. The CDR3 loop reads CASSLWGASTEAFF. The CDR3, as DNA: TGTGCCAGCAGCTTGTGGGGGGCGAGCACTGAAGCTTTCTTT.